The clone carrying this T cell receptor (beta chain) was detected many times. This specimen belongs to a study of T cells after yellow fever vaccination. Researchers made TCR cDNA using 5'RACE template switching, and this step added a universal primer site and UMIs. TCRdb passed the 5' RACE reads through MiXCR, listing each CDR3 protein once. The sample consists of thousands of distinct CDR3 sequences, about 6.3% of them appearing once. Whole-study findings and limits: Sequencing of sorted memory subsets on day 0 failed to detect almost all vaccine-responding clonotypes. Post-booster reappearance was seen for most primary-vaccination clones (around 97% CD4, around 90% CD8).

Germline V gene sequence: CDR1 MNHNS, CDR2 SASEGT. Trimming took 4 bases from V and 8 from J; bases not matched to a gene: 5. The CDR3 loop spans 14 amino acids. Sequenced material: PBMCs, either bulk or a sorted T-cell subset (CD4+, CD8+, memory, or dextramer-sorted; not recorded which), taken roughly 15 days after the first yellow fever vaccination. The rearrangement links TRBV6-1 to TRBJ1-6, with 7 nucleotides matching TRBD1. The source is a man younger than 30 who received the YFV17D yellow fever vaccine. The CDR3 DNA is TGTGCCAGCAGTGCACAGGGGATTGATTCACCCCTCCACTTT. This codes for CASSAQGIDSPLHF.